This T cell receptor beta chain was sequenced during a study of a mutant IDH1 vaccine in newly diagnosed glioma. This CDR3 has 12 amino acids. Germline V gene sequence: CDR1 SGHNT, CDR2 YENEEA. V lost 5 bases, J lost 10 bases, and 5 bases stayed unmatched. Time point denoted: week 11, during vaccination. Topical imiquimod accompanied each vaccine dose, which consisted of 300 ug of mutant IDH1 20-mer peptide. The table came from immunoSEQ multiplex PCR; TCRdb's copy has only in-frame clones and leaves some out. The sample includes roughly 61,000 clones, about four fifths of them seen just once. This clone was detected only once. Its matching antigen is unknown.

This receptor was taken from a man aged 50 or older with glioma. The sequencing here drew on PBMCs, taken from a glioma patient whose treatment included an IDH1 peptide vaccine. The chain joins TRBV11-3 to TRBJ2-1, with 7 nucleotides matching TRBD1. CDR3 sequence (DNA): TGTGCCAGCAGCCGCCGGGACAGAGAGCAGTTCTTC. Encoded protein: CASSRRDREQFF.